This T cell receptor (beta chain) appears in the sequencing data of a study of blood T cell repertoires in COVID-19 (dated by TCRdb to between 2020 and 2021). Regarding the complete study: The collaborator samples originated in the United States, Italy and Spain and spanned the acute and convalescent phases of COVID-19. The prospective study material was composed of cDNA or gDNA derived from T cells, B-cell-depleted T cells, or PBMCs. Subjects who had been exposed to COVID-19, were actively infected with it, or had recovered from it provided the deeply sampled blood TCRbeta repertoires that made up the dataset. The repertoires were made available in a free public database intended to serve as a resource for research on the immune response to SARS-CoV-2. Samples were obtained from the ongoing ImmuneRACE study (first 160 participants) and from 1,254 subjects provided by 6 global collaborators. The sample metadata nearly always contained a de-identified subject ID, COVID-19 status, age in years and sex. Where available, HLA class I and class II types were obtained from metadata supplied by the sample provider rather than from assay-based typing.

Participants in the prospective study were enrolled through a virtual design, were aged 18 to 89 years, and lived in 20 to 30 United States geographic areas. In the prospective study, participants were assigned to cohorts based on the clinical history participants reported in a screening survey and a study questionnaire. For ImmuneRACE Cohort 3, a participant was defined as recovered based on two consecutive negative NP/OP PCR tests, clearance by a healthcare professional, or resolution of symptoms. Mobile phlebotomists in the prospective study collected whole blood, serum and a nasopharyngeal or oropharyngeal swab from every participant. Additional blood draws and questionnaires over an approximately two-month period could optionally be provided by prospective study participants. Before DNA extraction, prospective study blood samples were shipped either frozen or at room temperature. TCRbeta CDR3 regions were amplified from genomic DNA by means of the immunoSEQ Assay, a bias-controlled multiplex PCR. From the authors' description of their analysis: The number of nucleated cells in each sample was estimated from the amplification of reference gene primers within the assay. To quantify the absolute abundance of each unique TCRbeta CDR3 rearrangement, sequence reads were collapsed and filtered. For each sample, productive Simpson clonality was calculated by taking the square root of Simpson's diversity index across productive rearrangements. Sourced from immuneACCESS, this table was stored by TCRdb with only in-frame sequences that have V and J called. A share of the clones is absent; for the studies checked, an unresolved V gene accounts for under half, and the remainder has no known explanation. V and J calls and clone size are given by that table; D and trimming were obtained from the DNA. The sample yields some 400,000 clones; more than 80% were counted once. The leading ten clones occupy roughly 1.1% of the sample.

About this clone: Its antigen specificity is not known. Base-call qualities are not available, and no considerably larger clone is one nucleotide away.

On the study overall, not on this receptor specifically: The amount of clinical and demographic metadata varied by source and participant and was provided uncurated.

The CDR3 sequence holds 14 residues, the cysteine and phenylalanine included. Just the 42-base CDR3 DNA is kept, in frame starting at base 1. CDR1 and CDR2 were assigned from the germline V gene as KGHSH and LQKENI. Relative to germline, V is missing 3 bases and J is missing 7 bases, with 4 bases of the junction outside any gene match. The sample taken for sequencing was PBMCs or T cells enriched from blood (not recorded which). The chain joins TRBV18 to TRBJ1-5, with 9 middle bases fitting TRBD1. This receptor was obtained from a man aged 25 to 40 who had recovered from COVID-19. The DNA reads as follows: TGTGCCAGCTCACCGAGGACAGGGGCCCAGCCCCAGCATTTT. Its amino acids are CASSPRTGAQPQHF. Supplemented by the reference TRBV18 and TRBJ1-5 proteins around the CDR3, the complete variable domain is NAGVMQNPRHLVRRRGQEARLRCSPMKGHSHVYWYRQLPEEGLKFMVYLQKENIIDESGMPKERFSAEFPKEGPSILRIQQVVRGDSAAYFCASSPRTGAQPQHFGDGTRLSIL.